Listed below are T cell receptor beta chains from one sample, sequenced in a study of blood T cell repertoires in COVID-19. Only in-frame clones appear in the TCRdb table, and some are missing; sequencing was by immunoSEQ multiplex PCR. The table includes around 380,000 clones, about four fifths detected once. The sequenced sample was peripheral blood. All receptors come from a human donor with acute or convalescent COVID-19. The donor label of this sample is uncertain. CDR3s include the opening cysteine and the closing phenylalanine or tryptophan. D genes are given only for firm matches. Clone size is not always given. Where it is, it says once, few, many or a class for expanded clones.

>NA|TRBV11-3|TRBD2|TRBJ2-1
CASSPKGLAGASYNEQFF
TGTGCCAGCAGCCCTAAGGGCCTAGCGGGGGCTTCCTACAATGAGCAGTTCTTC
>NA|TRBV7-7|NA|TRBJ2-7
CASSLATGQTYEQYF
TGTGCCAGCAGCTTAGCCACAGGACAGACCTACGAGCAGTACTTC
>NA|TRBV27|TRBD2|TRBJ2-1
CASSLDSGLAGVKEQFF
TGTGCCAGCAGTTTAGATTCCGGACTAGCGGGAGTAAAGGAGCAGTTCTTC
>NA|TRBV19|NA|TRBJ1-1
CASTPFGSMNTEAFF
TGTGCCAGTACCCCATTCGGGTCCATGAACACTGAAGCTTTCTTT
>once|TRBV7-9|NA|TRBJ2-2
CASSFPTSTGRGNTGELFF
TGTGCCAGCAGCTTTCCCACGTCCACAGGGAGAGGGAACACCGGGGAGCTGTTTTTT
>NA|TRBV25-1|NA|TRBJ1-3
CASQTGNTIYF
TGTGCCAGCCAGACTGGAAACACCATATATTTT
>NA|TRBV19|NA|TRBJ1-1
CASARPGDGTEAFF
TGTGCCAGTGCCCGTCCAGGGGATGGCACTGAAGCTTTCTTT
>NA|TRBV6-6|NA|TRBJ1-4
CASSSGRTTNEKLFF
TGTGCCAGCAGTTCCGGGAGAACAACTAATGAAAAACTGTTTTTT
>NA|TRBV29-1|TRBD1|TRBJ2-1
CSGGQVSYNEQFF
TGCAGCGGAGGACAGGTTTCCTACAATGAGCAGTTCTTC
>NA|TRBV30|TRBD2|TRBJ2-7
CAWRDYPSGTEQYF
TGTGCCTGGCGGGACTACCCTTCAGGGACCGAGCAGTACTTC
>NA|TRBV7-8|NA|TRBJ1-4
CASSTPEGVGEKLFF
TGTGCCAGCAGCACGCCTGAGGGGGTTGGTGAAAAACTGTTTTTT
>NA|TRBV23-1|NA|TRBJ1-6
CASLAPGRSPPLHF
TGCGCCAGCTTGGCCCCCGGGAGATCTCCACCCCTCCACTTT
>NA|TRBV18|TRBD1|TRBJ2-1
CASSPQGTGAGNEQFF
TGTGCCAGCTCACCACAAGGGACAGGGGCGGGGAATGAGCAGTTCTTC
>NA|TRBV14|NA|TRBJ1-1
CASSHGLNTEAFF
TGTGCCAGCAGTCACGGACTAAACACTGAAGCTTTCTTT
>NA|TRBV29-1|NA|TRBJ1-1
CSAVMNTEAFF
TGCAGCGCGGTCATGAACACTGAAGCTTTCTTT
>NA|TRBV2|TRBD2|TRBJ2-1
CASSEERGRTYNEQFF
TGTGCCAGCAGTGAAGAGCGGGGGAGGACCTACAATGAGCAGTTCTTC
>NA|TRBV5-6|NA|TRBJ1-2
CASSSYFGQLYGYTF
TGTGCCAGCAGCTCCTACTTCGGACAGCTCTATGGCTACACCTTC
>NA|TRBV7-8|NA|TRBJ2-7
CASSPGGAPSYEQYF
TGTGCCAGCAGTCCTGGGGGGGCCCCGTCCTACGAGCAGTACTTC
>NA|TRBV20-1|NA|TRBJ2-1
CSARVRDEQFF
TGCAGTGCTAGAGTGCGGGATGAGCAGTTCTTC
>NA|TRBV5-6|NA|TRBJ1-2
CASSPRGNYGYTF
TGTGCCAGCAGCCCAAGAGGGAACTATGGCTACACCTTC
>NA|TRBV2|TRBD2|TRBJ2-1
CASRVTSGSYNEQFF
TGTGCCAGCAGGGTGACTAGCGGTTCCTACAATGAGCAGTTCTTC
>NA|TRBV4-1|TRBD1|TRBJ1-2
CASSLEGADGYTF
TGCGCCAGCAGCCTGGAGGGGGCGGATGGCTACACCTTC
>NA|TRBV2|TRBD1|TRBJ1-1
CASSYRGRSTEAFF
TGTGCCAGCAGTTACAGGGGGCGAAGCACTGAAGCTTTCTTT
>NA|TRBV28|TRBD1|TRBJ1-2
CASSLRGLGYTF
TGTGCCAGCAGTTTGAGGGGGCTTGGCTACACCTTC
>NA|TRBV2|NA|TRBJ1-2
CASSERAITSAGGSYGYTF
TGTGCCAGCAGTGAAAGGGCCATTACCAGTGCGGGCGGGAGCTATGGCTACACCTTC
>once|TRBV6-1|NA|TRBJ1-5
CASSERRGNQPQHF
TGTGCCAGCAGTGAAAGAAGAGGTAATCAGCCCCAGCATTTT
>NA|TRBV10-3|NA|TRBJ2-7
CAISDTGLGYEQYF
TGTGCCATCAGTGATACCGGACTGGGCTACGAGCAGTACTTC
>NA|TRBV27|TRBD2|TRBJ2-7
CASSSPSGSSYEQYF
TGTGCCAGCAGTTCCCCTAGCGGGAGCTCCTACGAGCAGTACTTC
>NA|TRBV19|TRBD1|TRBJ2-2
CASSIATGGGGELFF
TGTGCCAGTAGTATAGCTACAGGGGGCGGCGGGGAGCTGTTTTTT
>NA|TRBV7-8|NA|TRBJ2-5
CASSPGNFLFGTQYF
TGTGCCAGCAGCCCGGGAAATTTCCTTTTCGGGACCCAGTACTTC
>NA|TRBV7-8|TRBD1|TRBJ2-7
CASSKRDRGSLEQYF
TGTGCCAGCAGCAAGAGGGACAGGGGTTCGCTCGAGCAGTACTTC
>NA|TRBV6-5|NA|TRBJ1-2
CASSYSTQGFWGYTF
TGTGCCAGCAGTTACTCGACACAGGGATTTTGGGGCTACACCTTC
>NA|TRBV11-1|NA|TRBJ1-2
CASSHRVNYGYTF
TGTGCCAGCAGCCACCGAGTCAACTATGGCTACACCTTC